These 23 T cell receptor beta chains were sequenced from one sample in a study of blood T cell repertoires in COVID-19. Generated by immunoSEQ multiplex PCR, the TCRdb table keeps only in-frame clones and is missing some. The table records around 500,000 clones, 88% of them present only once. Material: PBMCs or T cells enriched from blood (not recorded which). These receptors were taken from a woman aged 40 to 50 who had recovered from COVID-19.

CDR3: CASSQDRHGNTEAFF. The CDR3 DNA follows: TGTGCCAGCAGCCAAGATCGACACGGGAACACTGAAGCTTTCTTT. The chain recombines TRBV4-2 with TRBJ1-1; D gene uncertain. CDR1 is LGHNA, CDR2 YNFKEQ, per germline. Trimming pared 0 bases from V and 1 base from J, leaving 9 bases between. The CDR3 sequence is 15 residues long.

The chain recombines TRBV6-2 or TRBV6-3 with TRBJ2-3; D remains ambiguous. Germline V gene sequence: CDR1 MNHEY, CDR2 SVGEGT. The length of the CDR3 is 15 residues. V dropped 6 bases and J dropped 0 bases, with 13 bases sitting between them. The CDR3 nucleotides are TGTGCCAGCAGCCCGTTGGGCCAGAGCACAGATACGCAGTATTTT. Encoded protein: CASSPLGQSTDTQYF.

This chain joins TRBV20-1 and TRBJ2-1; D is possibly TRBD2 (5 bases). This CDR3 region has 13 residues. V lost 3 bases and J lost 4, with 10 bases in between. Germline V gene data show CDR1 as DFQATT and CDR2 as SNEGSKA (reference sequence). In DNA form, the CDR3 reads TGCAGTGCTAGTAGAGCGGAATACAATGAGCAGTTCTTC. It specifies CSASRAEYNEQFF.

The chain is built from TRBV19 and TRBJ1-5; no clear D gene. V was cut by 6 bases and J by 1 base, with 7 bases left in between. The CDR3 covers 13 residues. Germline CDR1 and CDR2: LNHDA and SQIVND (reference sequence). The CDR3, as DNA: TGTGCCAGTAGAGAACAGAGCAATCAGCCCCAGCATTTT. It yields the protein CASREQSNQPQHF.

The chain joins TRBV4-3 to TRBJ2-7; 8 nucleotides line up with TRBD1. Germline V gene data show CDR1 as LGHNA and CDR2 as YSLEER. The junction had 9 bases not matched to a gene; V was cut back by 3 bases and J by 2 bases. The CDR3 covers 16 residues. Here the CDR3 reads CASSQLPGQETYEQYF. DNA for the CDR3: TGCGCCAGCAGCCAGCTGCCGGGACAGGAAACCTACGAGCAGTACTTC.

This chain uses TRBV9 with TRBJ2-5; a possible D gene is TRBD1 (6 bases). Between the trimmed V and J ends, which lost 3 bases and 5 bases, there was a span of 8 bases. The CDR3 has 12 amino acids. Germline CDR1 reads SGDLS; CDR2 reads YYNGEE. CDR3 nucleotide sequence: TGTGCCAGCAGCGAAGGGGGTGAGACCCAGTACTTC. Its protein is CASSEGGETQYF.

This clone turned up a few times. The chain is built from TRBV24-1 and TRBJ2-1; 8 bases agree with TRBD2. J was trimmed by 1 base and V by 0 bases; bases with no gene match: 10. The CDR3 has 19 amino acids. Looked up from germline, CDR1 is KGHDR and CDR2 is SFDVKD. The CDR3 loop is CATSDLRTPGLVSYNEQFF. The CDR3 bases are TGTGCCACCAGTGATTTGCGCACCCCGGGACTAGTATCCTACAATGAGCAGTTCTTC.

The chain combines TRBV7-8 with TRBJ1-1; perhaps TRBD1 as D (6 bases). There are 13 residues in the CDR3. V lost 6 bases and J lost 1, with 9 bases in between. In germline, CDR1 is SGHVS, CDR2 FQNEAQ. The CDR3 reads CASRLDRNTEAFF. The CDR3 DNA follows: TGTGCCAGCAGACTGGACAGGAACACTGAAGCTTTCTTT. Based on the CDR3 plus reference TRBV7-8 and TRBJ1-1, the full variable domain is GAGVSQSPRYKVAKRGQDVALRCDPISGHVSLFWYQQALGQGPEFLTYFQNEAQLDKSGLPSDRFFAERPEGSVSTLKIQRTQQEDSAVYLCASRLDRNTEAFFGQGTRLTVV.

CDR3 in amino acids: CATSDHHYPSNEQFF. For the CDR3, the DNA is TGTGCCACCAGTGATCACCACTACCCTAGCAATGAGCAGTTCTTC. V gene TRBV24-1 combines with J gene TRBJ2-1; D uncertain. Germline loops: CDR1 KGHDR, CDR2 SFDVKD. V lost 3 bases and J 6 bases, leaving 14 bases between the germline ends. CDR3 length equals 15 residues.

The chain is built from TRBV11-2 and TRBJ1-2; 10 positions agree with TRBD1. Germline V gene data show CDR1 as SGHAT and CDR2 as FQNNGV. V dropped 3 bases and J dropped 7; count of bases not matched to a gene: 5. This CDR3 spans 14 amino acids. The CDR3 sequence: CASSLGQGWSGYTF. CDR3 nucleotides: TGTGCCAGCAGCTTGGGACAGGGGTGGAGTGGCTACACCTTC.

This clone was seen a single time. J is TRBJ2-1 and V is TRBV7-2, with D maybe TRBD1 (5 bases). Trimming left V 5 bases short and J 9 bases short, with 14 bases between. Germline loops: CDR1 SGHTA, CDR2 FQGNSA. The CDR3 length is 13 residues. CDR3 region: CASSVRLGREQFF. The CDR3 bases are TGTGCCAGCAGCGTCCGACTGGGGCGTGAGCAGTTCTTC.

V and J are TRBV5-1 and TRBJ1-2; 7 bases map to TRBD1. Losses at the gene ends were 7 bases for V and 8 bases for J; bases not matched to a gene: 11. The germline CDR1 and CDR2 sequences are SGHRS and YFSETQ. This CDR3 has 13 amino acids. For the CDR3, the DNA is TGCGCCAGCGCTTCCGGGACAGTTTACGGCTACACCTTC. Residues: CASASGTVYGYTF. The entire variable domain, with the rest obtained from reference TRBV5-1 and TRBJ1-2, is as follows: KAGVTQTPRYLIKTRGQQVTLSCSPISGHRSVSWYQQTPGQGLQFLFEYFSETQRNKGNFPGRFSGRQFSNSRSEMNVSTLELGDSALYLCASASGTVYGYTFGSGTRLTVV.

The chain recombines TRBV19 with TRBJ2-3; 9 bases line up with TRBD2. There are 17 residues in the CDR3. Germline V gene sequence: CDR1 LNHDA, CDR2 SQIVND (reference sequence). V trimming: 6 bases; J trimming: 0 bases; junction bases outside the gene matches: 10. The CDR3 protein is CASRRTSANPSTDTQYF. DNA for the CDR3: TGTGCCAGTAGACGGACTAGCGCAAACCCTAGCACAGATACGCAGTATTTT.

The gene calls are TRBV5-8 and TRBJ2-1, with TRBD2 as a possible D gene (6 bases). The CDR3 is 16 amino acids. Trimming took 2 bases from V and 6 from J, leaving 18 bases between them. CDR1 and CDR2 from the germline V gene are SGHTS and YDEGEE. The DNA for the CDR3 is TGTGCCAGCAGCTTATCGGGAGTGGGAGCGCGCAATGAGCAGTTCTTC. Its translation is CASSLSGVGARNEQFF.

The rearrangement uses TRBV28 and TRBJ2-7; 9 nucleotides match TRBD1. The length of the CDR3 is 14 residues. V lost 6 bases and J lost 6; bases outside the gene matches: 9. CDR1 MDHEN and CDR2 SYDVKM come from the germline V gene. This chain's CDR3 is CASSYPGQGSEQYF. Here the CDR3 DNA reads TGTGCCAGCAGCTATCCGGGACAGGGATCCGAGCAGTACTTC.

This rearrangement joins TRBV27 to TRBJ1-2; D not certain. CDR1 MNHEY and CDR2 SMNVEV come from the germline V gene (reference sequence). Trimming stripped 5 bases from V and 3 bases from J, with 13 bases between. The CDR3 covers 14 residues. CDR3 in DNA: TGTGCCAGCAGTAGTGGAGGGCAGGACTATGGCTACACCTTC. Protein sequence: CASSSGGQDYGYTF.

The CDR3 coding sequence is TGTGCCAGTAGTAGGTTGGGACAGGGGCTTTATGGCTACACCTTC. Protein sequence: CASSRLGQGLYGYTF. The chain carries TRBV19 and TRBJ1-2; 10 bases align to TRBD1. The ends lost 4 bases at V and 5 bases at J; junction bases unmatched: 7. The germline V gene encodes CDR1 LNHDA and CDR2 SQIVND (reference sequence). The CDR3 has 15 amino acids.

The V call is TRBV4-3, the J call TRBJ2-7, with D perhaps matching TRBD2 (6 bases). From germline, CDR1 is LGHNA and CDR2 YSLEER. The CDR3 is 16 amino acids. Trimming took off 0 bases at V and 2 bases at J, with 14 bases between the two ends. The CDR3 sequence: CASSQDMGGLAYEQYF. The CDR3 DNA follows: TGCGCCAGCAGCCAAGATATGGGGGGACTTGCCTACGAGCAGTACTTC.

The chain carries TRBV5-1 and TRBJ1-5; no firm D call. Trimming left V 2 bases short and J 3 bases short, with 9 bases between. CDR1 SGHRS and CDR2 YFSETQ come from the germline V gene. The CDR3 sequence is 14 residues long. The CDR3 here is CASSLAGLNQPQHF. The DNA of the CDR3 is TGCGCCAGCAGCTTAGCAGGACTCAATCAGCCCCAGCATTTT. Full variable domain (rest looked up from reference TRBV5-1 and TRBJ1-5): KAGVTQTPRYLIKTRGQQVTLSCSPISGHRSVSWYQQTPGQGLQFLFEYFSETQRNKGNFPGRFSGRQFSNSRSEMNVSTLELGDSALYLCASSLAGLNQPQHFGDGTRLSIL.

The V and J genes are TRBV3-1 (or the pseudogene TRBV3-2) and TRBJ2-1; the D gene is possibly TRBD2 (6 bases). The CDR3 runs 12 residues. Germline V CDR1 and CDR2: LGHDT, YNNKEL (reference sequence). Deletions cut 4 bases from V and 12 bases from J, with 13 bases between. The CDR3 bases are TGTGCCAGCAGCCCCCAGGAGGGGAGGCAGTTCTTC. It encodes CASSPQEGRQFF.

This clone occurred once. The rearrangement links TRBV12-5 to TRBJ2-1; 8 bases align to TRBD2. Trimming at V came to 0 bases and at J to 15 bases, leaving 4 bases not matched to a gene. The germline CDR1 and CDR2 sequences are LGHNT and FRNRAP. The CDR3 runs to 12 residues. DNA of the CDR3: TGTGCTAGTGGTTTGGTCGGGACTAGTACGTTCTTC. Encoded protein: CASGLVGTSTFF.

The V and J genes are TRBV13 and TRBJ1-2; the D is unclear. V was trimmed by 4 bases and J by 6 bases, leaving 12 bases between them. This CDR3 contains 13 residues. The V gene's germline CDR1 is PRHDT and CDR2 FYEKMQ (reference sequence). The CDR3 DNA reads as TGTGCCAGCAGCTCCTCCAGGTTTGATGGCTACACCTTC. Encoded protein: CASSSSRFDGYTF.

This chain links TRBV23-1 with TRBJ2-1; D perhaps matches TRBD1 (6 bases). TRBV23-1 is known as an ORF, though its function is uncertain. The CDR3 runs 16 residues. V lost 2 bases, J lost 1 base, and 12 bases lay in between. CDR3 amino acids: CASSQTGFWSYNEQFF. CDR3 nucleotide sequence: TGCGCCAGCAGTCAAACAGGGTTTTGGTCCTACAATGAGCAGTTCTTC.